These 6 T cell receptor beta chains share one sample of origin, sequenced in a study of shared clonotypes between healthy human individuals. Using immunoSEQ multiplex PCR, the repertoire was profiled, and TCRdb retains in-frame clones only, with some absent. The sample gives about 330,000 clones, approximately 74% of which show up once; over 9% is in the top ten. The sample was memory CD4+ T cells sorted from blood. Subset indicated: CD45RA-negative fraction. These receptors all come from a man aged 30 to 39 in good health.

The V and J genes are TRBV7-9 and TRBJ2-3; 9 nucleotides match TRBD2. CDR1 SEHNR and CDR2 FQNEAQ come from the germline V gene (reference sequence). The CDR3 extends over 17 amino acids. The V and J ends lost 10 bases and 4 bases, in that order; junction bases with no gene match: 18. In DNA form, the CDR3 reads TGTGCCACTCCCCCAAGGGCAGCGGGAGGAGAAGCAGATACGCAGTATTTT. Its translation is CATPPRAAGGEADTQYF.

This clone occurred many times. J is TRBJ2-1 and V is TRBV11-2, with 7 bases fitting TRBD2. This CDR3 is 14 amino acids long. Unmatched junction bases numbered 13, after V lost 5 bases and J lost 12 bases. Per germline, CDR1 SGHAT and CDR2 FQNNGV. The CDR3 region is CASSRAGKGLGQFF. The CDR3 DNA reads TGTGCCAGCAGCCGAGCGGGAAAAGGACTTGGGCAGTTCTTC.

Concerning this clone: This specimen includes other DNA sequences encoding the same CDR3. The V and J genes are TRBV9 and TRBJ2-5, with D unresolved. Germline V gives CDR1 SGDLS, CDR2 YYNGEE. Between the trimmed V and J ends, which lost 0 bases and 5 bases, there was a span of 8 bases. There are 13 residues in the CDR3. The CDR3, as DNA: TGTGCCAGCAGCGTAGGTGTCAGGGAGACCCAGTACTTC. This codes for CASSVGVRETQYF.

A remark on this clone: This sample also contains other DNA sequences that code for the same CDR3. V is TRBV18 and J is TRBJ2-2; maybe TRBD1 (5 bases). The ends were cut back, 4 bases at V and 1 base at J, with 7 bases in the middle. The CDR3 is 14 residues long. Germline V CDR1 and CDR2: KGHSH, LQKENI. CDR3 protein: CASSQGQNTGELFF. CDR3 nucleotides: TGTGCCAGCTCACAAGGACAGAACACCGGGGAGCTGTTTTTT.

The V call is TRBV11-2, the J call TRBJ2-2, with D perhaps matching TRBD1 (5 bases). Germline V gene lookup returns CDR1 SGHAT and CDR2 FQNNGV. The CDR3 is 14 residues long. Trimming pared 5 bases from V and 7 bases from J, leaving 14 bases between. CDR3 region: CASSTQGFNGELFF. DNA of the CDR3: TGTGCCAGCAGCACGCAGGGTTTTAACGGGGAGCTGTTTTTT.

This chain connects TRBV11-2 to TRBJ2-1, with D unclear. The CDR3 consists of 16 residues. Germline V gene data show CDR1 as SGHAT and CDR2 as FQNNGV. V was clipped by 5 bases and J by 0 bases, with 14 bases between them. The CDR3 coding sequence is TGTGCCAGCAGCCCCAGACATCTTAGCTCCTACAATGAGCAGTTCTTC. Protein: CASSPRHLSSYNEQFF.